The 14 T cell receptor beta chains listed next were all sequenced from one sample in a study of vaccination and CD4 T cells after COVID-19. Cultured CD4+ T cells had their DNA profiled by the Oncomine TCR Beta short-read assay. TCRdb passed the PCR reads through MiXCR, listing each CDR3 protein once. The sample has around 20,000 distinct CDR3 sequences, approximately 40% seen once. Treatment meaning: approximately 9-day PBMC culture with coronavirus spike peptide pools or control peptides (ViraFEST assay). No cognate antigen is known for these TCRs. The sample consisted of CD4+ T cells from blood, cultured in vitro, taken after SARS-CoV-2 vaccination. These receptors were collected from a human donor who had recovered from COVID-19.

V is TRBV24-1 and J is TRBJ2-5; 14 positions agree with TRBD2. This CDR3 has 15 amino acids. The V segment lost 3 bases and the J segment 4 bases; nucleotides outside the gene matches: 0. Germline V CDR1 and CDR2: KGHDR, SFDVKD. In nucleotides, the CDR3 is TGTGCCACCAGTGATGGACTAGCGGGAGGAGAGACCCAGTACTTC. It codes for CATSDGLAGGETQYF.

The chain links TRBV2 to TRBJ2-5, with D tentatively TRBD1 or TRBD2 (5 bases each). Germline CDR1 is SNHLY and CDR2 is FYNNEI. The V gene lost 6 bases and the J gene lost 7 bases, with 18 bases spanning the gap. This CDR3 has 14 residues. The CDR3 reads CASRGDLGAGTQYF. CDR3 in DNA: TGTGCCAGCAGAGGGGACCTAGGGGCCGGGACCCAGTACTTC.

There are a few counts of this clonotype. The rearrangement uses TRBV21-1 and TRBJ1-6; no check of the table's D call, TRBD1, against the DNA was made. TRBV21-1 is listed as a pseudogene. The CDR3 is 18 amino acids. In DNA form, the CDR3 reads TGTGCCAGCAGCTCCCGCCAACATCCGGGACAGAGGAATTCACCCCTCCACTTT. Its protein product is CASSSRQHPGQRNSPLHF.

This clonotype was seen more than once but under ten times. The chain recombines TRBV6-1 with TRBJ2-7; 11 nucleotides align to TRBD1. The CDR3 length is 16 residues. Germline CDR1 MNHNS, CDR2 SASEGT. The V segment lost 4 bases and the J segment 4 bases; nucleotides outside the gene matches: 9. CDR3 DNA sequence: TGTGCCAGCAGTGCCCGGGACAGGGGGAATCCGTACGAGCAGTACTTC. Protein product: CASSARDRGNPYEQYF.

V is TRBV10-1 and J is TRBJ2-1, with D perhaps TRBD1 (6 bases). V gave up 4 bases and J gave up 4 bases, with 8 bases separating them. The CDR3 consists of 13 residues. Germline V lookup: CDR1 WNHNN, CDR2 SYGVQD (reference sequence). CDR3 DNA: TGCGCCAGCAGTGCGGACAGATACAATGAGCAGTTCTTC. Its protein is CASSADRYNEQFF.

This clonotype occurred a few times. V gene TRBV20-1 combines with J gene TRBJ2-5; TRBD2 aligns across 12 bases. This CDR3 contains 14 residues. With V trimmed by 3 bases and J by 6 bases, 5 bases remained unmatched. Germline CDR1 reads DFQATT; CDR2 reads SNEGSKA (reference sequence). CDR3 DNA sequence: TGCAGTGCTAGTCTAGCGGGGGGGCAAAAGACCCAGTACTTC. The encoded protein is CSASLAGGQKTQYF.

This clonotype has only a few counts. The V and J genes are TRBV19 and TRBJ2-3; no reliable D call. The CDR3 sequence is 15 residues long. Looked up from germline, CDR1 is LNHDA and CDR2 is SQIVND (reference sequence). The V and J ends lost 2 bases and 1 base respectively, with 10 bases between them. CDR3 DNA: TGTGCCAGTAGTATATATCGAGGTGGCACAGATACGCAGTATTTT. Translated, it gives CASSIYRGGTDTQYF.

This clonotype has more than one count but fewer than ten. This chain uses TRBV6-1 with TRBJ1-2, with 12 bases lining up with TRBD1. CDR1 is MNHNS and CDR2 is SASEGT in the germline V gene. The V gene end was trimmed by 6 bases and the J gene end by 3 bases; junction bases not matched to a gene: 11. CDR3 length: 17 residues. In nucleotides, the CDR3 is TGTGCCAGCAGGGGATCCGGGACAGGGGGCGCCTACTATGGCTACACCTTC. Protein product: CASRGSGTGGAYYGYTF.

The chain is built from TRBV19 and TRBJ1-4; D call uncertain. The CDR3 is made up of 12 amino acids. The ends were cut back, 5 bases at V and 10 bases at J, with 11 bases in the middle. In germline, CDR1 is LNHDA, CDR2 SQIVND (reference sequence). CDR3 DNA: TGTGCCAGTAGTGCAAGCTTGGGAAAACTGTTTTTT. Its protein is CASSASLGKLFF.

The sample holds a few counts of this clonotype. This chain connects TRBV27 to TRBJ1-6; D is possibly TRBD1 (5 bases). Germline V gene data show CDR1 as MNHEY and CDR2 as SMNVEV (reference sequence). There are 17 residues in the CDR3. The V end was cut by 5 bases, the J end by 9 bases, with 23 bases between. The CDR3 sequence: CASSATELGQDSSPLHF. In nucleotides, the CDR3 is TGTGCCAGCAGTGCCACCGAGTTGGGGCAGGATTCTTCACCCCTCCACTTT.

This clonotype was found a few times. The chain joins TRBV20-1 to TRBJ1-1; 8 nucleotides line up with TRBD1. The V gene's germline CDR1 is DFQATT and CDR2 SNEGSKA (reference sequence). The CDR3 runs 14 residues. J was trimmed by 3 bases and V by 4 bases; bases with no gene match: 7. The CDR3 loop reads CSAKDRVWDTEAFF. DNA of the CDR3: TGCAGTGCTAAGGACAGGGTTTGGGACACTGAAGCTTTCTTT.

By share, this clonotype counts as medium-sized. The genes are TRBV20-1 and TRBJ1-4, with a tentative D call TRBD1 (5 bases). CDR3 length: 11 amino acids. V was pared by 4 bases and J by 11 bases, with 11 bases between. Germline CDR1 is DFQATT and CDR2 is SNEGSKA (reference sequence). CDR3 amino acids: CSAKAGTKLFF. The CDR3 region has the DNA TGCAGTGCTAAGGCCGGGACGAAACTGTTTTTT.

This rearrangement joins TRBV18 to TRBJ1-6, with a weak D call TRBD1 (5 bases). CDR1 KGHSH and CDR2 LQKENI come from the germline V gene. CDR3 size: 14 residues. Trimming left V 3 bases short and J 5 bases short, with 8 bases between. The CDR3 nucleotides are TGTGCCAGCTCACCCGGGACGGATAATTCACCCCTCCACTTT. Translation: CASSPGTDNSPLHF.

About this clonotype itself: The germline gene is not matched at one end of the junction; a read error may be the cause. This CDR3 is CATQLQGFYYGHTF. The CDR3, as DNA: TGTGCCACCCAACTACAGGGATTTTATTATGGCCACACCTTC. The chain couples TRBV6-1 to TRBJ1-2; maybe TRBD1 (6 bases). This CDR3 comprises 14 residues. Germline V lookup: CDR1 MNHNS, CDR2 SASEGT.